The 24 T cell receptor beta chains below were found in one sample sequenced in a study of glioma-infiltrating T cells after dendritic cell vaccination. Method: immunoSEQ multiplex PCR; TCRdb's copy keeps in-frame clones and lacks some. The table shows just under 100,000 clones, with approximately 80% occurring only once. Stated time point: after dendritic cell vaccination, including at tumor progression/relapse. Sequenced material: blood, taken after dendritic cell vaccination. The source of these receptors is a human donor with glioblastoma.

The chain has TRBV30 and TRBJ2-1; unclear D gene. V lost 0 bases to trimming and J lost 6 bases, with 6 bases between them. This CDR3 has 12 residues. CDR1 GTSNPN and CDR2 SVGIG come from the germline V gene (reference sequence). The CDR3 DNA sequence: TGTGCCTGGAGTGTTTCCCTCAATGAGCAGTTCTTC. It codes for CAWSVSLNEQFF.

To note about this clone: The sample holds other DNA sequences that translate to the same CDR3. The chain employs TRBV5-1 and TRBJ2-1, with 9 nucleotides matching TRBD2. V was clipped by 0 bases and J by 5 bases; unmatched bases: 3. Per the germline V gene, CDR1 is SGHRS and CDR2 is YFSETQ. This CDR3 comprises 15 residues. The DNA of the CDR3 is TGCGCCAGCAGCTTGGAGGGGACTAGCCACAATGAGCAGTTCTTC. It yields the protein CASSLEGTSHNEQFF.

The chain is built from TRBV27 and TRBJ2-2; a weak D match, TRBD1 (6 bases). The CDR3 runs to 15 residues. Trimming pared 2 bases from V and 0 bases from J, leaving 7 bases between. CDR1 and CDR2 from the germline V gene are MNHEY and SMNVEV (reference sequence). The CDR3 loop reads CASSLGTTNTGELFF. DNA for the CDR3: TGTGCCAGCAGTTTAGGGACAACGAACACCGGGGAGCTGTTTTTT.

V is TRBV9 and J is TRBJ2-3; 7 nucleotides align to TRBD1. The CDR3 runs 16 residues. J was trimmed by 3 bases and V by 2 bases; bases with no gene match: 9. Germline CDR1 reads SGDLS; CDR2 reads YYNGEE. The CDR3 bases are TGTGCCAGCAGCGTCCAGACAGGGAAGTTAACAGATACGCAGTATTTT. Protein: CASSVQTGKLTDTQYF.

The V gene is TRBV10-1, the J gene TRBJ2-7; 12 bases align to TRBD1. Germline CDR1 and CDR2: WNHNN and SYGVQD (reference sequence). This CDR3 is 15 amino acids long. V lost 6 bases to trimming and J lost 4 bases; unmatched junction nucleotides: 7. CDR3 DNA sequence: TGCGCCAGCAGGGGGACAGGGGGCATTGGGTACGAGCAGTACTTC. It yields the protein CASRGTGGIGYEQYF.

The chain employs TRBV5-4 and TRBJ1-6; D not resolved. The V end was cut by 0 bases, the J end by 6 bases, with 16 bases between. Germline V gives CDR1 SGHNT, CDR2 YYREEE (reference sequence). This CDR3 spans 17 amino acids. Written as DNA, the CDR3 is TGTGCCAGCAGCTTGGACACTATGGGTTCAGTTAATTCACCCCTCCACTTT. Translating it yields CASSLDTMGSVNSPLHF.

This clone was seen only once. The chain links TRBV5-6 to TRBJ2-5; D is uncertain. V lost 1 base and J 3 bases, leaving 16 bases between the germline ends. CDR1 and CDR2 (germline): SGHDT, YYEEEE. CDR3 length: 16 residues. The DNA of the CDR3 is TGTGCCAGCAGCTTGCTTCGGAGCCATAGGAAAGAGACCCAGTACTTC. Amino acid sequence: CASSLLRSHRKETQYF.

This sequence joins TRBV18 and TRBJ1-2, with D perhaps matching TRBD1 (5 bases). The V gene's germline CDR1 is KGHSH and CDR2 LQKENI. V gave up 0 bases and J gave up 4 bases, with 6 bases separating them. This CDR3 has 13 amino acids. The CDR3 loop reads CASSPPGAYGYTF. In DNA form, the CDR3 reads TGTGCCAGCTCACCACCAGGGGCCTATGGCTACACCTTC.

This clone was detected once. This chain links TRBV19 with TRBJ1-5, with 7 positions matching TRBD1. The V gene end was trimmed by 3 bases and the J gene end by 7 bases; junction bases not matched to a gene: 6. Germline assignment: CDR1 LNHDA and CDR2 SQIVND (reference sequence). This CDR3 region has 14 residues. The CDR3 DNA follows: TGTGCCAGTAGTATCAGGGGGTTAGGCCAGCCCCAGCATTTT. Its translation: CASSIRGLGQPQHF.

This chain connects TRBV7-9 to TRBJ1-1; D may be TRBD1 (6 bases). The CDR3 runs 14 residues. CDR1 and CDR2 (germline): SEHNR, FQNEAQ (reference sequence). Between the trimmed V and J ends, which lost 6 bases and 0 bases, there was a span of 11 bases. CDR3 nucleotide sequence: TGTGCCAGCAGGGAAACAGGGATGAACACTGAAGCTTTCTTT. Amino acid sequence: CASRETGMNTEAFF.

The gene calls are TRBV5-1 and TRBJ2-3; 8 positions agree with TRBD2. Looked up from germline, CDR1 is SGHRS and CDR2 is YFSETQ. This CDR3 has 14 amino acids. With 9 bases clipped from V and 1 base from J, the junction kept 7 bases outside the gene matches. CDR3 region: CATRTGLGTDTQYF. CDR3 nucleotides: TGCGCCACGAGAACGGGACTAGGCACAGATACGCAGTATTTT.

The chain is built from TRBV9 and TRBJ1-4; TRBD1 aligns across 8 bases. The CDR3 runs to 15 residues. The J segment lost 5 bases and the V segment lost 3 bases, leaving 6 bases of the junction unmatched. The germline V gene encodes CDR1 SGDLS and CDR2 YYNGEE. DNA of the CDR3: TGTGCCAGCAGCGGCGGGACAGGCTCAAATGAAAAACTGTTTTTT. As protein: CASSGGTGSNEKLFF.

This chain joins TRBV6-1 and TRBJ1-2, with 10 bases matching TRBD1. This CDR3 region has 15 residues. J lost 4 bases, V lost 6 bases, and 8 bases had no gene match. CDR1 and CDR2 from the germline V gene are MNHNS and SASEGT. The CDR3 here is CASRSSTGGIYGYTF. CDR3 nucleotides: TGTGCCAGCAGGTCTTCGACAGGGGGCATCTATGGCTACACCTTC.

The genes are TRBV10-3 and TRBJ1-2; TRBD1 matches 9 bases. V gave up 8 bases and J gave up 4 bases; unmatched junction bases: 5. Germline V gene data show CDR1 as ENHRY and CDR2 as SYGVKD. The CDR3 contains 13 residues. This CDR3 is CAIPGTGLYGYTF. The CDR3, as DNA: TGTGCCATCCCCGGGACAGGGCTCTATGGCTACACCTTC.

V usage is TRBV21-1 and J usage is TRBJ1-5; TRBD1, the table's D call, lacks a check against the DNA. TRBV21-1 is marked as a pseudogene. The CDR3 is made up of 16 amino acids. The CDR3 DNA is TGTGCCAGTCACGCTGAGGCAGGGTGGAGCAATCAGCCCCAGCATTTT. It specifies CASHAEAGWSNQPQHF.

The rearrangement joins TRBV5-1 to TRBJ2-7; 10 nucleotides align to TRBD1. Germline assignment: CDR1 SGHRS and CDR2 YFSETQ. The CDR3 totals 16 residues. V lost 0 bases and J lost 1; bases outside the gene matches: 4. For the CDR3, the DNA is TGCGCCAGCAGCTTGGGAGGGGGACAGGGGTCCTACGAGCAGTACTTC. Translated, it gives CASSLGGGQGSYEQYF.

The rearrangement uses TRBV10-3 and TRBJ2-7; tentative D call: TRBD2 (5 bases). This CDR3 is built from 13 residues. V was pared by 7 bases and J by 6 bases, with 16 bases between. CDR1 is ENHRY and CDR2 is SYGVKD in the germline V gene. The CDR3 DNA follows: TGTGCCATCAAAGGAGAGGGATTAGGCGAGCAGTACTTC. It translates to CAIKGEGLGEQYF.

J is TRBJ1-5 and V is TRBV6-5; possible D gene TRBD1, 6 bases. CDR3 length equals 14 residues. Germline V CDR1 and CDR2: MNHEY, SVGAGI. V was pared by 6 bases and J by 9 bases, with 18 bases between. CDR3 loop: CASSQQGPRGPQHF. The CDR3 DNA follows: TGTGCCAGCAGCCAACAGGGCCCAAGGGGGCCCCAGCATTTT.

The chain uses TRBV7-8 and TRBJ1-2, with 8 bases matching TRBD1. With 5 bases clipped from V and 1 base from J, the junction kept 6 bases outside the gene matches. The CDR3 totals 15 residues. Germline CDR1 reads SGHVS; CDR2 reads FQNEAQ. Written as DNA, the CDR3 is TGTGCCAGCAGCCCTTACAGGGGGAGTAACTATGGCTACACCTTC. Residues: CASSPYRGSNYGYTF. The full variable domain, completed using reference TRBV7-8 and TRBJ1-2, is GAGVSQSPRYKVAKRGQDVALRCDPISGHVSLFWYQQALGQGPEFLTYFQNEAQLDKSGLPSDRFFAERPEGSVSTLKIQRTQQEDSAVYLCASSPYRGSNYGYTFGSGTRLTVV.

This clone was recorded a few times. The CDR3 DNA is TGTGCCTCGGGGGGAATTCGTTACGAGCAGTACTTC. Its protein is CASGGIRYEQYF. The chain links TRBV2 to TRBJ2-7, with 7 bases that match TRBD2. Trimming cost V 11 bases and J 4 bases; bases outside gene matches: 8. This CDR3 comprises 12 residues. Germline lookup yields CDR1 SNHLY and CDR2 FYNNEI.

The CDR3 DNA reads TGTGCCAGCAGCGTCAGCGACTATGGCTACACCTTC. Residues: CASSVSDYGYTF. The chain is built from TRBV9 and TRBJ1-2; no definite D call. Germline V gene sequence: CDR1 SGDLS, CDR2 YYNGEE. This CDR3 is 12 amino acids long. With 2 bases removed from V and 3 bases from J, the gap between germline ends came to 5 bases. Complete variable domain (other parts from reference TRBV9 and TRBJ1-2): DSGVTQTPKHLITATGQRVTLRCSPRSGDLSVYWYQQSLDQGLQFLIQYYNGEERAKGNILERFSAQQFPDLHSELNLSSLELGDSALYFCASSVSDYGYTFGSGTRLTVV.

CDR3 bases: TGTGCCAGCAGCTTAGAGGGAGGGAACTACGAGCAGTACTTC. Protein sequence: CASSLEGGNYEQYF. The chain is built from TRBV7-9 and TRBJ2-7; 7 bases are a match to TRBD2. Germline lookup yields CDR1 SEHNR and CDR2 FQNEAQ (reference sequence). V was pared by 1 base and J by 3 bases, with 3 bases of the junction left unmatched. This CDR3 region has 14 residues. The whole variable domain, filled in from reference TRBV7-9 and TRBJ2-7, reads DTGVSQNPRHKITKRGQNVTFRCDPISEHNRLYWYRQTLGQGPEFLTYFQNEAQLEKSRLLSDRFSAERPKGSFSTLEIQRTEQGDSAMYLCASSLEGGNYEQYFGPGTRLTVT.

The V and J genes are TRBV2 and TRBJ1-2; D may be TRBD1 (5 bases). V shed 8 bases and J shed 5 bases, with 12 bases lying between them. Per the germline V gene, CDR1 is SNHLY and CDR2 is FYNNEI. The CDR3 consists of 12 residues. The CDR3 nucleotides read TGTGCCAGCGGACTAAGGGGATATGGCTACACCTTC. This translates into CASGLRGYGYTF.

The chain combines TRBV19 with TRBJ1-1, with 10 bases matching TRBD1. Germline CDR1 and CDR2: LNHDA and SQIVND (reference sequence). This CDR3 contains 14 residues. The V and J ends lost 7 bases and 6 bases, in that order; junction bases with no gene match: 8. The CDR3 nucleotides are TGTGCCAGTATCACCGGGACAGGGGTCCCTGAAGCTTTCTTT. The encoded protein is CASITGTGVPEAFF.